A selection of T cell receptor beta chains follows, all from one sample in a study of blood T cell repertoires in COVID-19. The method was immunoSEQ multiplex PCR; TCRdb's version includes in-frame clones alone and lacks a portion of them. The sample has about 410,000 clones, 89% seen once; the top ten hold 1.5% to 1.9%. Sequences were obtained from peripheral blood. Receptors were obtained from a woman aged 40 to 49 with COVID-19, enrolled during active disease. Both conserved end residues are part of each CDR3. D genes are given only for firm matches. Clone size, where shown, is once, few, many, or a class for clones that have expanded.

clone_size	v_call	d_call	j_call	cdr3_nt	cdr3_aa
NA	TRBV19	TRBD1	TRBJ1-2	TGTGCCAGTAGTAGGCCCGGGACAGCTAACTATGGCTACACCTTC	CASSRPGTANYGYTF
NA	TRBV5-4	TRBD1	TRBJ2-5	TGTGCCAGCAGCTTGAGTGGGGCGGGACAGGGGTTGGAGACCCAGTACTTC	CASSLSGAGQGLETQYF
NA	TRBV10-3	NA	TRBJ2-1	TGTGCCATCAGTGCCCCATTGCGGGACTCCTCCCATCAACATGAGCAGTTCTTC	CAISAPLRDSSHQHEQFF
NA	TRBV5-1	TRBD1	TRBJ1-2	TGCGCCAGCAGCTTCGATGCGCAGACAGGGAACGGCTACACCTTC	CASSFDAQTGNGYTF
NA	TRBV7-2	NA	TRBJ1-6	TGTGCCAGCAGCTTAGTACTTCGGGGACCCCTCCACTTT	CASSLVLRGPLHF
NA	TRBV7-7	TRBD1	TRBJ2-7	TGTGCTAGCAGCTCACGCCCGGGACAGGGATCCTACGAGCAGTACTTC	CASSSRPGQGSYEQYF
NA	TRBV4-1	NA	TRBJ2-2	TGCGCCAGCAGCCAAGATTCCAGGGGTGCCGGGGAGCTGTTTTTT	CASSQDSRGAGELFF
NA	TRBV4-1	TRBD1	TRBJ1-3	TGCGCCAGCAGCCAAGGTATAAGTGGACAGGACCCTGGAAACACCATATATTTT	CASSQGISGQDPGNTIYF
NA	TRBV28	NA	TRBJ1-5	TGTGCCAGCAGTTTCACCAGGGTACATTTTAACAATCAGCCCCAGCATTTT	CASSFTRVHFNNQPQHF
NA	TRBV6-1	TRBD1	TRBJ2-3	TGTGCCAGCAGTGACCAGGGGGCTATAGATACGCAGTATTTT	CASSDQGAIDTQYF
NA	TRBV28	NA	TRBJ1-6	TGTGCCAGCAGTTTCCGGGGGATTTCACCCCTCCACTTT	CASSFRGISPLHF
NA	TRBV6-2/TRBV6-3	NA	TRBJ1-5	TGTGCCAGCAGCCCCATTAATCAGCCCCAGCATTTT	CASSPINQPQHF
NA	TRBV7-6	NA	TRBJ2-7	TGTGCCAGCGCGCTGATAGGGTCCAGGGCAATCTACGAGCAGTACTTC	CASALIGSRAIYEQYF
NA	TRBV7-6	TRBD2	TRBJ2-7	TGTGCCAGCAGCTTACCGGCGGGAGCTCGTGAGCAGTACTTC	CASSLPAGAREQYF
NA	TRBV27	TRBD2	TRBJ2-7	TGTGCCAGCAGCCGACTAGCGGGAGGCGCTGAGACCTACGAGCAGTACTTC	CASSRLAGGAETYEQYF
once	TRBV5-4	TRBD1	TRBJ1-6	TGTGCCAGCAGCTACCCCGGGACAGGAACTAATAATTCACCCCTCCACTTT	CASSYPGTGTNNSPLHF
NA	TRBV7-2	NA	TRBJ1-2	TGTGCCAGCAGCCCCGAGAGTGACAGCTATGGCTACACCTTC	CASSPESDSYGYTF
NA	TRBV7-2	TRBD2	TRBJ2-3	TGTGCCAGCAGCTTAGGGCTAGCGGGGTTGGATACGCAGTATTTT	CASSLGLAGLDTQYF
NA	TRBV19	TRBD1	TRBJ1-6	TGTGCCAGTACCCTTCAGGGGGCCAGTAATTCACCCCTCCACTTT	CASTLQGASNSPLHF
NA	TRBV7-8	NA	TRBJ1-5	TGTGCCAGCAGCCTCCAGACCCGGGGCAATCAGCCCCAGCATTTT	CASSLQTRGNQPQHF
NA	TRBV14	NA	TRBJ1-2	TGTGCCAGCAGCCAAGCAGGGAGGGTTTACTATGGCTACACCTTC	CASSQAGRVYYGYTF
NA	TRBV19	TRBD1	TRBJ1-1	TGTGCCAGTAGTACTCAGGGGGGATGGACTGAAGCTTTCTTT	CASSTQGGWTEAFF
NA	TRBV28	NA	TRBJ1-5	TGTGCCACCTCTAACAGGGGCAATCAGCCCCAGCATTTT	CATSNRGNQPQHF
NA	TRBV5-1	TRBD1	TRBJ2-3	TGCGCCAGCAGCCCGGGGCCGAGACAGGGGGCAGATACGCAGTATTTT	CASSPGPRQGADTQYF
NA	TRBV7-9	TRBD2	TRBJ2-5	TGTGCCAGCAGCAACGTAGCGGGGACGGGGAGGCCCCAGTACTTC	CASSNVAGTGRPQYF